This T cell receptor beta chain is from a study of blood T cell repertoires in COVID-19. On the study more broadly: Samples came from the United States, Italy and Spain, spanning acute and convalescent COVID-19. PBMCs, B-cell-depleted T cells, or T cells were the source of the cDNA or gDNA that made up the material.

This clone was observed a few times. The V gene lost 3 bases and the J gene lost 8 bases, with 10 bases spanning the gap. The CDR3 covers 12 residues. Germline V gene data show CDR1 as SQVTM and CDR2 as ANQGSEA. As originally analysed: Amplification of reference gene primers was used by the study to estimate nucleated cell counts. Sequencing was performed with immunoSEQ multiplex PCR; in TCRdb, only in-frame clones are kept and a portion is missing. V and J calls and clone size are given by that table; D and trimming were obtained from the DNA. Here the sample spans approximately 160,000 clones, over 80% being singletons.

This chain connects TRBV29-1 to TRBJ1-4; no clear D gene. This clonotype originated in a woman aged 60-70 years with acute or convalescent COVID-19. Sequenced: peripheral blood. The CDR3, as DNA: TGCAGCGTTGATCTTCCCGGGGAAAAACTGTTTTTT. This translates into CSVDLPGEKLFF.